The 29 T cell receptor beta chains below all came from one sample that was sequenced in a study of blood T cell repertoires in COVID-19. The assay was immunoSEQ multiplex PCR, and TCRdb's table has in-frame clones only and misses some. Of about 100,000 clones listed, about 82% were seen once; the top ten hold 13%. Specimen: peripheral blood. These receptors were taken from a man between 45 and 60 years old with active or convalescent COVID-19.

J is TRBJ1-2 and V is TRBV7-3; D remains unclear. CDR1 and CDR2 from the germline V gene are SGHTA and FQGTGA. V gave up 3 bases and J gave up 2 bases, with 7 bases separating them. The CDR3 is 13 amino acids. CDR3 in DNA: TGTGCCAGCAGCTTTGGAGAAAACTATGGCTACACCTTC. Its protein is CASSFGENYGYTF. The whole variable domain, remainder taken from reference TRBV7-3 and TRBJ1-2, is GAGVSQTPSNKVTEKGKYVELRCDPISGHTALYWYRQSLGQGPEFLIYFQGTGAADDSGLPNDRFFAVRPEGSVSTLKIQRTERGDSAVYLCASSFGENYGYTFGSGTRLTVV.

The chain joins TRBV19 to TRBJ1-1, with D tentatively TRBD1 (5 bases). Germline CDR1 LNHDA, CDR2 SQIVND (reference sequence). CDR3 length: 12 amino acids. The V end lost 8 bases, the J end lost 4 bases, and 11 bases lay between the germline ends. The DNA for the CDR3 is TGTGCCAGTTCGGCAGGGATCACTGAAGCTTTCTTT. This gives the protein CASSAGITEAFF.

V is TRBV5-1 and J is TRBJ2-1; 12 nucleotides align to TRBD2. The CDR3 totals 16 residues. Germline V gene lookup returns CDR1 SGHRS and CDR2 YFSETQ. J was trimmed by 6 bases and V by 2 bases; bases with no gene match: 6. CDR3 coding DNA: TGCGCCAGCAGCTTAACTGGACTAGCGGGGCTCAATGAGCAGTTCTTC. Protein: CASSLTGLAGLNEQFF.

This clone was found once. The genes are TRBV4-1 and TRBJ2-7; 10 nucleotides line up with TRBD1. Trimming removed 7 bases from V and 4 bases from J; junction bases left unmatched: 10. The germline V gene has CDR1 MGHRA and CDR2 YSYEKL. The CDR3 contains 15 residues. The chain's CDR3 is CASNSPGQGRYEQYF. Here the CDR3 DNA reads TGCGCCAGCAACTCCCCGGGACAGGGGCGGTACGAGCAGTACTTC.

The gene calls are TRBV10-3 and TRBJ1-2; D may be TRBD1 (5 bases). Trimming left V 2 bases short and J 3 bases short, with 7 bases between. The CDR3 consists of 13 residues. Germline V gives CDR1 ENHRY, CDR2 SYGVKD. Here the CDR3 reads CAISEGADYGYTF. The DNA for the CDR3 is TGTGCCATCAGTGAGGGGGCGGACTATGGCTACACCTTC.

This chain joins TRBV10-2 and TRBJ1-5; no firm D call. Trimming removed 1 base from V and 0 bases from J, with 10 bases in between. CDR1 is WSHSY and CDR2 is SAAADI in the germline V gene. The CDR3 extends over 16 amino acids. For the CDR3, the DNA is TGCGCCAGCAGTGAGTACCCGACACTTAGCAATCAGCCCCAGCATTTT. As protein: CASSEYPTLSNQPQHF.

To note about this clone: The same CDR3 can be traced to other DNA sequences in this sample. The chain's CDR3 is CASSGEGDTQYF. Here the CDR3 DNA reads TGTGCCAGCAGCGGCGAGGGAGATACGCAGTATTTT. The chain joins TRBV9 to TRBJ2-3, with a tentative D call TRBD2 (5 bases). This CDR3 has 12 amino acids. V was clipped by 3 bases and J by 5 bases, with 7 bases between them. From germline, CDR1 is SGDLS and CDR2 YYNGEE. Filled out from reference TRBV9 and TRBJ2-3, the complete variable domain reads DSGVTQTPKHLITATGQRVTLRCSPRSGDLSVYWYQQSLDQGLQFLIQYYNGEERAKGNILERFSAQQFPDLHSELNLSSLELGDSALYFCASSGEGDTQYFGPGTRLTVL.

The chain links TRBV6-6 to TRBJ1-2, with D possibly matching TRBD1 (5 bases). The CDR3 sequence is 14 residues long. Germline CDR1 is MNHNY and CDR2 is SVGAGI (reference sequence). Deletions cut 8 bases from V and 6 bases from J, with 19 bases between. The CDR3 DNA sequence: TGTGCCAGCCAGCGGGGAGGGGACTTACATGGCTACACCTTC. Translating gives CASQRGGDLHGYTF.

The rearrangement uses TRBV27 and TRBJ2-1; weak D call: TRBD2 (6 bases). CDR1 and CDR2 from the germline V gene are MNHEY and SMNVEV (reference sequence). The CDR3 extends over 16 amino acids. Trimming shortened V by 0 bases and J by 0 bases, and 9 bases separated the two germline ends. This chain's CDR3 is CASSLSAGSSYNEQFF. CDR3 DNA sequence: TGTGCCAGCAGTTTATCGGCGGGGTCCTCCTACAATGAGCAGTTCTTC.

The CDR3 sequence: CASSSDRNTEAFF. The CDR3 region has the DNA TGTGCCAGCAGCTCGGACAGAAACACTGAAGCTTTCTTT. The V and J genes are TRBV11-2 and TRBJ1-1; maybe TRBD1 (6 bases). Per the germline V gene, CDR1 is SGHAT and CDR2 is FQNNGV. V lost 4 bases and J 2 bases, leaving 8 bases between the germline ends. The CDR3 runs 13 residues.

This rearrangement joins TRBV2 to TRBJ2-6; no reliable D call. Trimming removed 4 bases from V and 1 base from J, with 5 bases in between. The CDR3 is made up of 14 amino acids. In germline, CDR1 is SNHLY, CDR2 FYNNEI. The CDR3 sequence is CASSGHSGANVLTF. The CDR3 DNA follows: TGTGCCAGCAGTGGGCATTCTGGGGCCAACGTCCTGACTTTC.

V usage is TRBV2 and J usage is TRBJ1-2; no clear D gene. V lost 8 bases and J lost 4, with 14 bases in between. The V gene's germline CDR1 is SNHLY and CDR2 FYNNEI. This CDR3 is built from 13 residues. Written as DNA, the CDR3 is TGTGCCAGCCCCCGGACTGAGTCCTATGGCTACACCTTC. Its protein product is CASPRTESYGYTF.

This chain joins TRBV5-1 and TRBJ1-2; maybe TRBD1 (6 bases). Germline CDR1 and CDR2: SGHRS and YFSETQ. Trimming shortened V by 4 bases and J by 4 bases, and 11 bases separated the two germline ends. This CDR3 comprises 13 residues. Here the CDR3 reads CASSKGGGYGYTF. For the CDR3, the DNA is TGCGCCAGCAGCAAAGGGGGGGGCTATGGCTACACCTTC. Drawing the rest from reference TRBV5-1 and TRBJ1-2, the complete variable domain is KAGVTQTPRYLIKTRGQQVTLSCSPISGHRSVSWYQQTPGQGLQFLFEYFSETQRNKGNFPGRFSGRQFSNSRSEMNVSTLELGDSALYLCASSKGGGYGYTFGSGTRLTVV.

V and J are TRBV6-1 and TRBJ1-5; D remains unclear. CDR3 length equals 15 residues. Germline V gene data show CDR1 as MNHNS and CDR2 as SASEGT. Trimming removed 3 bases from V and 0 bases from J, with 9 bases in between. CDR3 sequence (DNA): TGTGCCAGCAGTGAGGGCGCGTATAGCAATCAGCCCCAGCATTTT. Translation gives CASSEGAYSNQPQHF.

The rearrangement links TRBV5-1 to TRBJ2-1; the match to TRBD2 covers 9 bases. CDR1 and CDR2 (germline): SGHRS, YFSETQ. This CDR3 region has 15 residues. V dropped 4 bases and J dropped 2; count of bases not matched to a gene: 4. CDR3 nucleotide sequence: TGCGCCAGCAGCGGCACTAGCGGGCCCTACAATGAGCAGTTCTTC. Protein product: CASSGTSGPYNEQFF.

This clone was seen only once. The rearrangement joins TRBV3-1 (or the pseudogene TRBV3-2) to TRBJ2-7, with no clear D. The CDR3 is made up of 13 amino acids. Between the trimmed V and J ends, which lost 1 base and 4 bases, there was a span of 8 bases. Germline CDR1 and CDR2: LGHDT and YNNKEL (reference sequence). CDR3 sequence: CASSQANSYEQYF. CDR3 nucleotide sequence: TGTGCCAGCAGCCAAGCCAACTCTTACGAGCAGTACTTC.

The chain carries TRBV7-3 and TRBJ1-1, with D tentatively TRBD1 (6 bases). V lost 5 bases, J lost 2 bases, and 12 bases lay in between. The CDR3 runs to 14 residues. From germline, CDR1 is SGHTA and CDR2 FQGTGA. The chain's CDR3 is CASSRTASNTEAFF. The CDR3 nucleotides read TGTGCCAGCAGCCGGACAGCCAGTAACACTGAAGCTTTCTTT.

Comments on this clone: Distinct nucleotide sequences in the sample also encode this CDR3. The chain links TRBV24-1 to TRBJ2-3, with TRBD1 matching 7 bases. The CDR3 covers 15 residues. V trimming: 4 bases; J trimming: 0 bases; junction bases outside the gene matches: 3. The germline V gene encodes CDR1 KGHDR and CDR2 SFDVKD. The CDR3 DNA follows: TGTGCCACCAGTGACTGGACAGGAAGCACAGATACGCAGTATTTT. Its translation is CATSDWTGSTDTQYF.

V usage is TRBV28 and J usage is TRBJ2-2; D gene unclear. CDR3 length equals 13 residues. With 2 bases removed from V and 6 bases from J, the gap between germline ends came to 7 bases. The germline gives CDR1 MDHEN, CDR2 SYDVKM. The CDR3 DNA follows: TGTGCCAGCAGTTTAGATCAGTCCGGGGAGCTGTTTTTT. Its translation: CASSLDQSGELFF.

This clone was detected only once. This chain connects TRBV5-1 to TRBJ2-7; 12 nucleotides line up with TRBD2. Germline assignment: CDR1 SGHRS and CDR2 YFSETQ. CDR3 length: 19 amino acids. J gave up 2 bases and V 6 bases, and 18 bases lay outside the gene matches. CDR3 in amino acids: CASKYSAGLAGGGTYEQYF. The CDR3 region has the DNA TGCGCCAGCAAGTATTCGGCGGGACTAGCGGGTGGAGGGACCTACGAGCAGTACTTC.

This clone was counted a single time. This chain links TRBV6-1 with TRBJ2-7; 14 bases are shared with TRBD2. The CDR3 spans 17 residues. Germline CDR1 is MNHNS and CDR2 is SASEGT. V shed 3 bases, J shed 2 bases, and the junction held 6 bases outside the gene matches. The CDR3 DNA is TGTGCCAGCAGTGAGTGGGGACTAGCGGGGGTAGCCTACGAGCAGTACTTC. As protein: CASSEWGLAGVAYEQYF.

The J gene is TRBJ1-1, the V gene TRBV28, with D perhaps matching TRBD1 (5 bases). V gave up 3 bases and J gave up 0 bases, with 14 bases separating them. The CDR3 has 16 residues. Germline V CDR1 and CDR2: MDHEN, SYDVKM. The CDR3 DNA is TGTGCCAGCAGTTTCCAATCCGGAGGGGTGAACACTGAAGCTTTCTTT. Translated: CASSFQSGGVNTEAFF.

The rearrangement joins TRBV2 to TRBJ2-3, with 13 bases identical to TRBD2. This CDR3 is built from 15 residues. Germline CDR1 reads SNHLY; CDR2 reads FYNNEI. The V gene end was trimmed by 6 bases and the J gene end by 4 bases; junction bases not matched to a gene: 4. Here the CDR3 DNA reads TGTGCCAGCAGACTAGGGACTAGCGGGGCAGATACGCAGTATTTT. It encodes CASRLGTSGADTQYF.

The J gene is TRBJ1-4, the V gene TRBV6-1; 10 bases match TRBD1. Germline-derived CDR1 and CDR2 are MNHNS and SASEGT. This CDR3 spans 16 amino acids. V lost 3 bases to trimming and J lost 8 bases; unmatched junction nucleotides: 9. The CDR3, as DNA: TGTGCCAGCAGTGACCCCCGGGACAGGGGAATCGAAAAACTGTTTTTT. Amino acid sequence: CASSDPRDRGIEKLFF.

The J gene is TRBJ1-2, the V gene TRBV2; 7 bases map to TRBD1. This CDR3 comprises 14 residues. J gave up 5 bases and V 5 bases, and 8 bases lay outside the gene matches. The V gene's germline CDR1 is SNHLY and CDR2 FYNNEI. In nucleotides, the CDR3 is TGTGCCAGCAGTCTACAGGGGAGTGGGTATGGCTACACCTTC. Translated, it gives CASSLQGSGYGYTF.

The chain carries TRBV6-5 and TRBJ2-5, with TRBD1 as a possible D gene (5 bases). V dropped 6 bases and J dropped 1 base, with 12 bases sitting between them. The CDR3 runs 14 residues. The germline gives CDR1 MNHEY, CDR2 SVGAGI. CDR3 nucleotides: TGTGCCAGCAGCCTAACAGGAATCCAAGAGACCCAGTACTTC. This sequence encodes CASSLTGIQETQYF.

The chain links TRBV24-1 to TRBJ2-1, with 7 bases fitting TRBD2. Germline V gene data show CDR1 as KGHDR and CDR2 as SFDVKD. The trim removed 7 bases at V and 4 bases at J, leaving 9 bases unmatched. The CDR3 length is 15 residues. CDR3 in DNA: TGTGCCACCAGAGCACTAGCGAGAACTTACAATGAGCAGTTCTTC. This gives the protein CATRALARTYNEQFF.

The rearrangement joins TRBV11-2 to TRBJ2-3, with 7 positions matching TRBD1. The V and J ends lost 2 bases and 5 bases, in that order; junction bases with no gene match: 7. The CDR3 consists of 15 residues. In germline, CDR1 is SGHAT, CDR2 FQNNGV. CDR3 in amino acids: CASSLLTRGLDTQYF. The CDR3 coding sequence is TGTGCCAGCAGCTTATTGACGAGGGGGCTAGATACGCAGTATTTT.

On this clone itself: The germline gene is not matched at one end of the junction; a read error may be the cause. The V gene is TRBV7-7, the J gene TRBJ2-3; 7 positions agree with TRBD2. This CDR3 region has 17 residues. Germline V gene sequence: CDR1 SSHAT, CDR2 FNYEAQ (reference sequence). The CDR3, as DNA: TGTGCTAGCAGCCCCCGAACGGTGCGGGAGAGTGAAGATACGCAGTATTTT. It codes for CASSPRTVRESEDTQYF.